The sequence of this T cell receptor beta chain was determined in a study of cytomegalovirus exposure and HLA in healthy donors. Trimming cost V 3 bases and J 4 bases; bases outside gene matches: 8. The CDR3 consists of 16 residues. Germline V gene lookup returns CDR1 MNHNS and CDR2 SASEGT. It was with 60 Vbeta and 13 Jbeta primers that the PCR ran. The assay was immunoSEQ multiplex PCR, and TCRdb's table has in-frame clones only and misses some. The sample shows about 120,000 clones, 80% of them seen only once. This TCR came from a young man in good health and CMV-seropositive. The sample taken for sequencing was PBMCs. V usage is TRBV6-1 and J usage is TRBJ1-2; the match to TRBD1 covers 10 bases. The CDR3 sequence is CASSDTGTGVGYGYTF. DNA of the CDR3: TGTGCCAGCAGTGACACCGGGACAGGGGTGGGCTATGGCTACACCTTC.